This TCR beta chain was captured by sequencing in a study of blood T cell repertoires in COVID-19. Study details: Samples came from the United States, Italy and Spain, spanning acute and convalescent COVID-19. The cDNA or gDNA used as material had been derived from T cells, B-cell-depleted T cells, or PBMCs.

Seattle-derived patients entered the study during active infection and were followed longitudinally. Between the trimmed V and J ends, which lost 0 bases and 3 bases, there was a span of 14 bases. The germline gives CDR1 LGHNA, CDR2 YSLEER. The CDR3 covers 16 residues. Here immunoSEQ multiplex PCR was the method, and the copy in TCRdb shows in-frame clones only, minus some. Of 150,000 to 170,000 clones listed, approximately 85% are singletons. The sequencing sample was made of peripheral blood. The chain recombines TRBV4-3 with TRBJ1-1; no clear D gene. The sequence was obtained from a man aged 60-69 years with COVID-19, enrolled during active disease. The CDR3 DNA is TGCGCCAGCAGCCAAGAACCGGGCGTCGGGGACACTGAAGCTTTCTTT. Translating it yields CASSQEPGVGDTEAFF.